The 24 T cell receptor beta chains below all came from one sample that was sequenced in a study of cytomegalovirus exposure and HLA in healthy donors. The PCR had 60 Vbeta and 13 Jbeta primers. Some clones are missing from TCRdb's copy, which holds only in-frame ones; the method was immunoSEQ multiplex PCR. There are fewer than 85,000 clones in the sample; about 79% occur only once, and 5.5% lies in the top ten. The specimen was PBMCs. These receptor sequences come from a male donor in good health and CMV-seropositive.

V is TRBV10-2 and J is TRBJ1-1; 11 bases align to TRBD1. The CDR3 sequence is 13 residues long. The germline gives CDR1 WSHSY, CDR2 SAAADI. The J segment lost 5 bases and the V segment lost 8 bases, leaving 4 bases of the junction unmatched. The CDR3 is CASGDRGGTEAFF. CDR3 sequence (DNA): TGCGCCAGCGGGGACAGGGGGGGAACTGAAGCTTTCTTT.

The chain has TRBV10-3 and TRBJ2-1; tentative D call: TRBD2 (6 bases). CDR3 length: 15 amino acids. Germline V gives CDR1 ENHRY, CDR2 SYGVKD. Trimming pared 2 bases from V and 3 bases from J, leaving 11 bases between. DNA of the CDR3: TGTGCCATCAGTGAGGGGCGGGGCCTCTACAATGAGCAGTTCTTC. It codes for CAISEGRGLYNEQFF.

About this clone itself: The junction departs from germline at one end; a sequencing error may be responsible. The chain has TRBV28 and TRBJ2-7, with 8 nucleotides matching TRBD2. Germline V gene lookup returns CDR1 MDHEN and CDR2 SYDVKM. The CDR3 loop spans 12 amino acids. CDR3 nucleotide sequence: TGTGCCAGCAGCGTCACCGGGAGGGTGGAGAGCTTC. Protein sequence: CASSVTGRVESF.

CDR3 DNA: TGTGCCAGCAACGAGGCGGGATTCACAGATACGCAGTATTTT. It specifies CASNEAGFTDTQYF. The chain has TRBV2 and TRBJ2-3; perhaps TRBD2 as D (6 bases). Between the trimmed V and J ends, which lost 7 bases and 2 bases, there was a span of 13 bases. From germline, CDR1 is SNHLY and CDR2 FYNNEI. This CDR3 has 14 residues.

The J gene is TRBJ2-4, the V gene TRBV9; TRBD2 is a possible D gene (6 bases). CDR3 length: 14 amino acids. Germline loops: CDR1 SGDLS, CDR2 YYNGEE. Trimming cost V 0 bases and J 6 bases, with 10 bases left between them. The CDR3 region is CASSVDQEGNIQYF. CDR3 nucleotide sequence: TGTGCCAGCAGCGTAGATCAGGAGGGAAACATTCAGTACTTC.

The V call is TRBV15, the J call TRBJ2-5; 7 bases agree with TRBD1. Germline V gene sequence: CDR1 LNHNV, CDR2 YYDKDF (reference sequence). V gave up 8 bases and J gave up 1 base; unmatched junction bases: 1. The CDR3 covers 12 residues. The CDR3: CATGDSQETQYF. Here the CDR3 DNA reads TGTGCCACCGGGGACAGCCAAGAGACCCAGTACTTC.

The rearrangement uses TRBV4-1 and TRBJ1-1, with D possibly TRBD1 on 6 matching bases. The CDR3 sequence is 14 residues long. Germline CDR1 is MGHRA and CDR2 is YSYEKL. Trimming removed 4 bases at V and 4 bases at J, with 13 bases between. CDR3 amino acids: CASSLDQGSTEAFF. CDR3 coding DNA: TGCGCCAGCAGCCTGGACCAGGGGTCCACTGAAGCTTTCTTT.

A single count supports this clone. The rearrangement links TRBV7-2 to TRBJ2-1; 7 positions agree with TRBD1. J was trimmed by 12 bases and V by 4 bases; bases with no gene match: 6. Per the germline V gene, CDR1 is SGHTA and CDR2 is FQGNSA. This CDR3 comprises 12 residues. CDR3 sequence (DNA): TGTGCCAGCAGCTCGGACAGGTATAGGCAGTTCTTC. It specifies CASSSDRYRQFF.

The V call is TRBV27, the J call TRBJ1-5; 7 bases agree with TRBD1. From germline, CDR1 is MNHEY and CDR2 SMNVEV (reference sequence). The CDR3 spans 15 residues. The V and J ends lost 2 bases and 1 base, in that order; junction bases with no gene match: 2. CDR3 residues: CASSLTGVSNQPQHF. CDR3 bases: TGTGCCAGCAGTTTAACAGGGGTGAGCAATCAGCCCCAGCATTTT.

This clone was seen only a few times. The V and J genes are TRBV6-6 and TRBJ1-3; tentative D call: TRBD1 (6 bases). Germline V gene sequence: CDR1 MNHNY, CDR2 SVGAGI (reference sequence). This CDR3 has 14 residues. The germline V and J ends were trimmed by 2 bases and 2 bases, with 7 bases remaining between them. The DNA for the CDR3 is TGTGCCAGCAGTTACCGGGACACTGGAAACACCATATATTTT. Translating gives CASSYRDTGNTIYF.

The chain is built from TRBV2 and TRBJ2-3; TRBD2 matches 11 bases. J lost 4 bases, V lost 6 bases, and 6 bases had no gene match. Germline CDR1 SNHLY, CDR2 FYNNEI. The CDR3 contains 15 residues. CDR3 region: CASRLLAGVSDTQYF. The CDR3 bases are TGTGCCAGCAGACTACTAGCGGGAGTCTCAGATACGCAGTATTTT.

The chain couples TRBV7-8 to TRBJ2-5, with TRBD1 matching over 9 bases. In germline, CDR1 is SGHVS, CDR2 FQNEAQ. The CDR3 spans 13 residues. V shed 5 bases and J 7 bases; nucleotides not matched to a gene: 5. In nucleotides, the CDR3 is TGTGCCAGCAGCGTGGGACAGGGTGGGACCCAGTACTTC. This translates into CASSVGQGGTQYF.

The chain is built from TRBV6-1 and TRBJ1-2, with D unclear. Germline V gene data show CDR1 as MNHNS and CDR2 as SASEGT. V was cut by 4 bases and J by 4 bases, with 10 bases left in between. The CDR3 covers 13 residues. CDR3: CASSAEGAYGYTF. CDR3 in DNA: TGTGCCAGCAGTGCTGAGGGCGCCTATGGCTACACCTTC.

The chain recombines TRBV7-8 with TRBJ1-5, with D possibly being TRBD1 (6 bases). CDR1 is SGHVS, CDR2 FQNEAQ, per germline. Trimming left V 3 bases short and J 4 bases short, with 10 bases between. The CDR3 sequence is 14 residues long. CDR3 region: CASSFPGTNQPQHF. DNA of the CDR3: TGTGCCAGCAGCTTCCCTGGGACAAATCAGCCCCAGCATTTT. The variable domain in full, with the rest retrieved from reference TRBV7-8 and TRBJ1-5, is GAGVSQSPRYKVAKRGQDVALRCDPISGHVSLFWYQQALGQGPEFLTYFQNEAQLDKSGLPSDRFFAERPEGSVSTLKIQRTQQEDSAVYLCASSFPGTNQPQHFGDGTRLSIL.

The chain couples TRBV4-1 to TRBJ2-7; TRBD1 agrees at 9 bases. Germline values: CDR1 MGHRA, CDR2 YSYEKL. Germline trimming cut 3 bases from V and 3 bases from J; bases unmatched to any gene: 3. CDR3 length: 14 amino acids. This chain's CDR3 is CASSQGTGNYEQYF. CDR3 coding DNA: TGCGCCAGCAGCCAGGGGACAGGGAACTACGAGCAGTACTTC.

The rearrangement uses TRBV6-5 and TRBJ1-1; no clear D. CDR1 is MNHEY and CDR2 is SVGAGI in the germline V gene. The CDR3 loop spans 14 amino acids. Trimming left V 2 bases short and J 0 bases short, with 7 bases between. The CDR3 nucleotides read TGTGCCAGCAGTTACGGAGGGTTGAACACTGAAGCTTTCTTT. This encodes CASSYGGLNTEAFF.

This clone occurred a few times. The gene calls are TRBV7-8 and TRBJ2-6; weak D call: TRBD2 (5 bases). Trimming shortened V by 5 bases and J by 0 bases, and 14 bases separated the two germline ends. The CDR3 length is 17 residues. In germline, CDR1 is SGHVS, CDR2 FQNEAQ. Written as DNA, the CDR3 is TGTGCCAGCAGCCTCGGAGGAGCTTCCTCTGGGGCCAACGTCCTGACTTTC. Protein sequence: CASSLGGASSGANVLTF.

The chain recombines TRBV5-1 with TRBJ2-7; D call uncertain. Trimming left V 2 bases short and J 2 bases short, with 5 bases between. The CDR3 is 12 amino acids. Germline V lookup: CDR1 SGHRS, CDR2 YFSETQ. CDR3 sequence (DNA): TGCGCCAGCAGCTTTGGAGCCTACGAGCAGTACTTC. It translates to CASSFGAYEQYF.

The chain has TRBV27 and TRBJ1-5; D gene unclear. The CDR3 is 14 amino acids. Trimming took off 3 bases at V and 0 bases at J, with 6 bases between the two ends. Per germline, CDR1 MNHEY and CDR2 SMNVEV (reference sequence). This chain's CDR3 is CASSLIGSNQPQHF. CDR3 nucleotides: TGTGCCAGCAGTTTGATCGGTAGCAATCAGCCCCAGCATTTT.

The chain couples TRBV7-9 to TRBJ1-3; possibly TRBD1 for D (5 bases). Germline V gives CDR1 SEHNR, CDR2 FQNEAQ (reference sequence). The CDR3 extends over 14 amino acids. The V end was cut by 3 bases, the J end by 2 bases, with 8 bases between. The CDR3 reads CASSLTDTGNTIYF. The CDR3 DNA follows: TGTGCCAGCAGCTTGACAGACACTGGAAACACCATATATTTT.

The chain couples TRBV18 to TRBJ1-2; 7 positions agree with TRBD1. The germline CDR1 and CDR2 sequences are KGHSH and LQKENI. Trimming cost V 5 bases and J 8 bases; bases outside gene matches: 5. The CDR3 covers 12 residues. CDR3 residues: CASSEGALGYTF. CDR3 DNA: TGTGCCAGCTCAGAGGGGGCATTGGGCTACACCTTC.

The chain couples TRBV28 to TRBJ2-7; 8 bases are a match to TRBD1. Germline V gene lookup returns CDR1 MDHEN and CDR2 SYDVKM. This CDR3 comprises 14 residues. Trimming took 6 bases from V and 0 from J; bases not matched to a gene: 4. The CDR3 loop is CASRPTGGSYEQYF. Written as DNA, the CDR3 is TGTGCCAGCAGGCCTACAGGGGGCTCCTACGAGCAGTACTTC.

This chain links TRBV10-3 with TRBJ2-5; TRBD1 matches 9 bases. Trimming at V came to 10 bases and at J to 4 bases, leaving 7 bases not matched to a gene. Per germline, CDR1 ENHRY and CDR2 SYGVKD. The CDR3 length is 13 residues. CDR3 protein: CATLQGAGETQYF. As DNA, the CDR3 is TGTGCCACCCTACAGGGGGCTGGAGAGACCCAGTACTTC.

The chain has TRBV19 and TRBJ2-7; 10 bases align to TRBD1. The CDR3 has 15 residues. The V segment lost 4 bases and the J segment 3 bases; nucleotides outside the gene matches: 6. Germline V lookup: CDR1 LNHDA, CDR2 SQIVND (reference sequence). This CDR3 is CASSSRDRGFYEQYF. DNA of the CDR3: TGTGCCAGTAGTAGCCGGGACAGGGGTTTCTACGAGCAGTACTTC.